Listed below are T cell receptor beta chains from one sample, sequenced in a study of T cells in Graves' hyperthyroidism and ophthalmopathy. TCRdb itself ran the multiplex PCR reads through MiXCR, one entry per CDR3 protein. Among about 500,000 distinct CDR3 sequences listed, 35% to 50% were seen once. The specimen was peripheral blood or thyroid tissue (not recorded which). These receptors all stem from an adult woman with Graves' disease, either hyperthyroidism or ophthalmopathy (not recorded which). Both conserved end residues are part of each CDR3. A D gene is named only where the DNA matches it firmly. Clone sizes are given selectively: once, few, many, or a class where the clone is expanded.

clone size	V gene	J gene	D gene	CDR3 DNA	CDR3 protein
NA	TRBV19	TRBJ1-1	NA	TGTGCCAGTAGTATTTCGGGGGCTGTCACTGAAGCTTTCTTT	CASSISGAVTEAFF
few	TRBV4-3	TRBJ1-2	NA	TGCGCCAGCAGCCAGGGGGTAGAAAGCGCCTATGGCTACACCTTC	CASSQGVESAYGYTF
many	TRBV7-2	TRBJ2-7	NA	TGTGCCAGCAGCCCCCGCGGGACAGTTGTCTACGAGCAGTACTTC	CASSPRGTVVYEQYF
NA	TRBV2	TRBJ1-5	NA	TGTGCCAGCAGTGAAACGCCCTGGTCGGACAATCAGCCCCAGCATTTT	CASSETPWSDNQPQHF
many	TRBV29-1	TRBJ1-3	TRBD1	TGCAGCGCTCTGACAGGGACCTCTGGAAACACCATATATTTT	CSALTGTSGNTIYF
NA	TRBV2	TRBJ1-1	NA	TGTGCCAGCAGTGCACAGGCGAACACTGAAGCTTTCTTT	CASSAQANTEAFF
few	TRBV7-2	TRBJ2-3	NA	TGTGCCAGCAGCTTCGGGCTAAGCACAGATACGCAGTATTTT	CASSFGLSTDTQYF
few	TRBV15	TRBJ2-7	TRBD2	TGTGCCACCAGCAGAGATATAGCTAGCGGGAGCGAGCAGTACTTC	CATSRDIASGSEQYF
once	TRBV2	TRBJ1-5	NA	TGTGCCAGGGGGCTACAAAAGGGCCAGCCCCAGCATTTT	CARGLQKGQPQHF
NA	TRBV29-1	TRBJ1-2	TRBD1	TGCAGCGCCTACCGGGACAGGGGCCGTGGTGGTTACACCTTC	CSAYRDRGRGGYTF
NA	TRBV10-3	TRBJ2-7	TRBD2	TGTGCCTGGAGTTTTAATTTTGGGCGGGAGGAATACGAGCAGTACTTC	CAWSFNFGREEYEQYF
NA	TRBV5-1	TRBJ1-1	NA	TGCGCCAGCAGCTTGATGCAGGGTTGGAACACTGAAGCTTTCTTT	CASSLMQGWNTEAFF
many	TRBV5-1	TRBJ1-1	NA	TGCGCCAGCAACCCGCAGGGCTTGAACACTGAAGCTTTCTTT	CASNPQGLNTEAFF
NA	TRBV29-1	TRBJ2-7	NA	TGCAGCGCCTTAGGGGGATCCTACGAGCAGTACTTC	CSALGGSYEQYF
NA	TRBV6-2/TRBV6-3	TRBJ1-4	NA	TGTGCCAGCACCAAGGCCACAACTAATGAAAAACTGTTTTTT	CASTKATTNEKLFF
NA	TRBV10-2	TRBJ1-2	NA	TGCGCCAGCAGGGGGACGGAAGTATACACCTTC	CASRGTEVYTF
few	TRBV15	TRBJ1-6	NA	TGTGCCACCAGCAGTAGGGAGGGATCTTCCTATAATTCACCCCTCCACTTT	CATSSREGSSYNSPLHF
NA	TRBV20-1	TRBJ2-7	TRBD2	TGCAGTGCTAGAGGGCTAGCGGGGTCCTACGAGCAGCACTTC	CSARGLAGSYEQHF
few	TRBV19	TRBJ2-2	TRBD2	TGTGCCAGTAGCCTGGGACTAGCGGGGGGAATATCGAACACCGGGGAGCTGTTTTTT	CASSLGLAGGISNTGELFF
NA	TRBV6-5	TRBJ2-7	NA	TGTGCCATCAGTTACTTGAGTGCCTACGAGCAGTGCTTC	CAISYLSAYEQCF
many	TRBV14	TRBJ2-2	TRBD2	TGTGCCAGCAGCCCCCCGGGAGGCTGGGAGCTGTTTTTT	CASSPPGGWELFF
NA	TRBV7-2	TRBJ2-5	NA	TGTGCCAGCAGCCCTCGACGAACCCAGTACTTC	CASSPRRTQYF
NA	TRBV19	TRBJ1-1	NA	TGTGCCAGTAGGGTTCGGGGAGCTGAAGCTTTCTTT	CASRVRGAEAFF
NA	TRBV5-4	TRBJ1-4	NA	TGTGCCAGCCCTACTGGGGACACTAATGAAAAACTGTTTTTT	CASPTGDTNEKLFF
NA	TRBV20-1	TRBJ1-5	NA	TGCAGTGCCAAACAATCATTTTCCCAGCATTTT	CSAKQSFSQHF
NA	TRBV7-2	TRBJ2-7	TRBD2	TGTGCCAGCAGACTAGCGGGGGCGTCCTACGAGCAGTACTTC	CASRLAGASYEQYF
many	TRBV7-2	TRBJ2-5	NA	TGTGCCAGCACCCCTCTTGGGGATCCTTTAAAAGAGACCCAGTACTTC	CASTPLGDPLKETQYF
many	TRBV7-3	TRBJ2-5	NA	TGTGCCAGCAGCTTAAGAGGACCGGACACCGAAAGGAGGGAGACCCAGTACTTC	CASSLRGPDTERRETQYF
NA	TRBV7-9	TRBJ1-6	TRBD1	TGTGCCAGCAGCCCACAGGGGCGCGTGGCGAATTCACCCCTCCACTTT	CASSPQGRVANSPLHF
many	TRBV12-3/TRBV12-4	TRBJ1-4	NA	TGTGCCAGCAGTGAACCTACCCTGGGGGTTGAAAAACTGTTTTTT	CASSEPTLGVEKLFF
NA	TRBV10-3	TRBJ1-2	NA	TGTGCCATCAGTCCGGGGGAGTATGGCTACACCTTC	CAISPGEYGYTF
NA	TRBV29-1	TRBJ2-2	NA	TGCAGCGGGACAGCGAACACCGGGGAGCTGTTTTTT	CSGTANTGELFF
few	TRBV20-1	TRBJ2-7	NA	TGCAGTGCTCGCCTACTACGAGGGAACTCCTACGAGCAGTACTTC	CSARLLRGNSYEQYF
many	TRBV6-6	TRBJ2-2	NA	TGTGCCAGCAGTTACGAGGGAACCGGGGAGCTGTTTTTT	CASSYEGTGELFF
NA	TRBV29-1	TRBJ2-7	NA	TGCAGCAGTGAAGGGCAGGAATACCCCTACGAGCAGTACTTC	CSSEGQEYPYEQYF
NA	TRBV25-1	TRBJ2-7	TRBD1	TGTGCCAGCAGTGAGACAGGGCACGAGCAGTACTTC	CASSETGHEQYF
NA	TRBV30	TRBJ1-5	NA	TGTGCCTGGAGTTCGGTGTCCTTAACAAGTCGGGAACATAGCAATCAGCCCCAGCATTTT	CAWSSVSLTSREHSNQPQHF
NA	TRBV29-1	TRBJ2-5	NA	TGCAGCGTTGCGTGGACTGACAGATATTGGTACTTC	CSVAWTDRYWYF
many	TRBV6-2/TRBV6-3	TRBJ2-5	NA	TGTGCCAGCATGCGGGAGACCCAGTACTTC	CASMRETQYF
many	TRBV7-9	TRBJ2-2	NA	TGTGCCAGCAGCTCTCAGGAGGCGGGACGTTACGGGGAGCTGTTTTTT	CASSSQEAGRYGELFF
many	TRBV20-1	TRBJ1-2	TRBD1	TGCAGTGCTAGCCTTGGGACAGGCCACTATGGCTACACCTTC	CSASLGTGHYGYTF
few	TRBV5-6	TRBJ1-2	NA	TGTGCCAGCAAGGAGGTCGGCTATGGCTACACCTTC	CASKEVGYGYTF
NA	TRBV5-4	TRBJ2-5	NA	TGTGCCAGCAGCTCCGGCCCAGCCAGGGGTGGAGAGACCCAGTACTTC	CASSSGPARGGETQYF
NA	TRBV29-1	TRBJ1-5	NA	TGCAGCGTTGGAGGGGCTAGCAATCAGCCCCAGCATTTT	CSVGGASNQPQHF
many	TRBV19	TRBJ2-5	TRBD1	TGTGCCAGTAGTCAACAGGGGAGAGAGACCCAGTACTTC	CASSQQGRETQYF
medium-sized	TRBV7-3	TRBJ1-1	TRBD1	TGTGCCAGCAGCCCCCAGGGGGTGGGCACTGAAGCTTTCTTT	CASSPQGVGTEAFF
NA	TRBV20-1	TRBJ2-5	NA	TGCAGTGCTATTTACAGTCAAGAGACCCAGTACTTC	CSAIYSQETQYF
NA	TRBV24-1	TRBJ1-2	NA	TGTGCCACCAGTGACCAGGGAGGGGCGACCGATGGCTACACCTTC	CATSDQGGATDGYTF
NA	TRBV11-2	TRBJ2-1	TRBD2	TGTGCCAGCAGCTTAGTAGGCCCTAGCGGGAGTAGTGGGAATGAGCAGTTCTTC	CASSLVGPSGSSGNEQFF
NA	TRBV7-2	TRBJ1-3	NA	TGTGCCAGCAGATTAGCTGGCTCTGGAAACACCATATATTTT	CASRLAGSGNTIYF
NA	TRBV7-2	TRBJ1-2	NA	TGTGCCAGCAGCTTAGATCAAAACTATGGCTACACCTTC	CASSLDQNYGYTF